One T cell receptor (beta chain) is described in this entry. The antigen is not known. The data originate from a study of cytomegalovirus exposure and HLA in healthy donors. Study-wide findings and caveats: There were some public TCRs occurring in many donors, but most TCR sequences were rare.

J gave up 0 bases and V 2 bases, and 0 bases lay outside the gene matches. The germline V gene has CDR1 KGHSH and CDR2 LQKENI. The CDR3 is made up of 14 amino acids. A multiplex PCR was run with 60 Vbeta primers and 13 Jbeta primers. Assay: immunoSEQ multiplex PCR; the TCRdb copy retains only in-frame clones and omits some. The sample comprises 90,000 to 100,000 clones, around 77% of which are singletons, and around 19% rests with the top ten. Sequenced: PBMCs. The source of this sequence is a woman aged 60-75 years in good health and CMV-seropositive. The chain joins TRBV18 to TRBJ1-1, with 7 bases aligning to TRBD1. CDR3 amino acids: CASSPTGVNTEAFF. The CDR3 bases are TGTGCCAGCTCACCAACAGGGGTGAACACTGAAGCTTTCTTT.